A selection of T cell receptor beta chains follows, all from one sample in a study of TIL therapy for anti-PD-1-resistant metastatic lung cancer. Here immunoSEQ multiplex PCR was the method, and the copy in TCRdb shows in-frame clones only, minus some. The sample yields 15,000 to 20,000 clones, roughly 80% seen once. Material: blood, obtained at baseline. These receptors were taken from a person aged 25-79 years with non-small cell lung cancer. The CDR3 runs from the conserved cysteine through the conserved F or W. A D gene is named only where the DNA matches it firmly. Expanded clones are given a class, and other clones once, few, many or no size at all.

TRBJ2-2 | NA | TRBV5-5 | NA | CASSLLQNTGELFF | TGTGCCAGCAGCTTATTACAGAACACCGGGGAGCTGTTTTTT
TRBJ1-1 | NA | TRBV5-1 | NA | CASSFGGLSDAEAFF | TGCGCCAGCAGCTTCGGGGGGCTATCGGACGCTGAAGCTTTCTTT
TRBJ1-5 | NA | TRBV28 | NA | CASMLKLGRQPQHF | TGTGCCAGCATGCTTAAATTGGGGAGGCAGCCCCAGCATTTT
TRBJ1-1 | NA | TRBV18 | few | CASSPLENTEAFF | TGTGCCAGCTCACCATTAGAGAACACTGAAGCTTTCTTT
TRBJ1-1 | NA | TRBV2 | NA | CASSELGQGYTEAFF | TGTGCCAGCAGTGAATTGGGCCAGGGGTACACTGAAGCTTTCTTT
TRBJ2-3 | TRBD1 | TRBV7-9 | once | CASSTQRTGRGDTQYF | TGTGCCAGCAGCACCCAACGGACAGGGAGAGGAGATACGCAGTATTTT
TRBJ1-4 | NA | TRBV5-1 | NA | CASSLVPGANEKLFF | TGCGCCAGCAGCTTGGTCCCAGGAGCTAATGAAAAACTGTTTTTT
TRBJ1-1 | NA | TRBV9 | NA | CASSVGASPSNTEAFF | TGTGCCAGCAGCGTAGGGGCGAGTCCTTCCAACACTGAAGCTTTCTTT
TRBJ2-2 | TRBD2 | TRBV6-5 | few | CASSYDSGGATGELFF | TGTGCCAGCAGTTACGATAGCGGGGGGGCAACAGGGGAGCTGTTTTTT
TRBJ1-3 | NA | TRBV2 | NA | CASSRAGLNTIYF | TGTGCCAGCAGTAGGGCAGGGTTGAACACCATATATTTT
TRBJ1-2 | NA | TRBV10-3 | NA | CAIADGGDGYGYTF | TGTGCCATCGCTGACGGGGGAGATGGTTATGGCTACACCTTC
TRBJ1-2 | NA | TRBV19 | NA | CASTMGGGSSDGYTF | TGTGCCAGTACCATGGGGGGAGGGTCGAGTGATGGCTACACCTTC
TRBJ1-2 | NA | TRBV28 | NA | CASSYSGSSLSYTF | TGTGCCAGCAGTTACTCAGGTTCCTCCCTGAGCTACACCTTC
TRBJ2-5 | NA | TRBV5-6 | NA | CASSLVGAQQYF | TGTGCCAGCAGCTTGGTGGGGGCTCAGCAGTACTTC
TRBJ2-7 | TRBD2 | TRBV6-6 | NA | CASSYLASGYEQYF | TGTGCCAGCAGTTACTTGGCTAGCGGCTACGAGCAGTACTTC
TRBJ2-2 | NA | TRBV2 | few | CASSPSRGTIDTGELFF | TGTGCCAGCAGCCCCTCGAGGGGTACGATTGACACCGGGGAGCTGTTTTTT
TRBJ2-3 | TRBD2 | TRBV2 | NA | CASSRLADTQYF | TGTGCCAGCAGTCGACTAGCGGATACGCAGTATTTT
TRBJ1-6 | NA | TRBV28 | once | CASSLIGGGAKGSYNSPLHF | TGTGCCAGCAGTTTAATTGGGGGGGGCGCGAAAGGCTCCTATAATTCACCCCTCCACTTT
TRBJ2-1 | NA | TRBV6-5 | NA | CASSPAGTYNEQFF | TGTGCCAGCAGCCCCGCAGGGACTTACAATGAGCAGTTCTTC
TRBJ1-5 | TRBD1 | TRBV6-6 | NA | CASSRRDSQTQPQHF | TGTGCCAGCAGTAGACGGGACAGCCAAACCCAGCCCCAGCATTTT
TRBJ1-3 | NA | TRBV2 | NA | CASSDVGGSGNTIYF | TGTGCCAGCAGTGACGTAGGGGGATCTGGAAACACCATATATTTT
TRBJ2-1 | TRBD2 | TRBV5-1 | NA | CASSPSSGSHNEQFF | TGCGCCAGCAGCCCCTCTAGCGGGAGCCACAATGAGCAGTTCTTC
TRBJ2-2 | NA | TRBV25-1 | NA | CASAWTATGELFF | TGTGCCAGCGCATGGACAGCCACCGGGGAGCTGTTTTTT
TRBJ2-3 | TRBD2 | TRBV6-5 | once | CASSYGVAGDTDTQYF | TGTGCCAGCAGTTACGGAGTAGCGGGAGACACAGATACGCAGTATTTT
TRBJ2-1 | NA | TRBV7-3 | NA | CASSLGQGSSYNEQFF | TGTGCCAGCAGCTTAGGGCAGGGGAGCTCCTACAATGAGCAGTTCTTC
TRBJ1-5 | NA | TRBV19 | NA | CASSRITSGGTINQPQHF | TGTGCCAGCAGTCGAATAACCTCGGGGGGCACTATCAATCAGCCCCAGCATTTT
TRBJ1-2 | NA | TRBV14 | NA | CASSLTGPYGYTF | TGTGCCAGCAGCCTTACAGGGCCTTATGGCTACACCTTC
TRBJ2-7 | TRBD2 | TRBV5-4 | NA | CASSMTSGSNEQYF | TGTGCCAGCAGTATGACCAGCGGGAGCAACGAGCAGTACTTC
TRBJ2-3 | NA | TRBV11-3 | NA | CASSSASFSTDTQYF | TGTGCCAGCAGCTCAGCCAGCTTCAGCACAGATACGCAGTATTTT
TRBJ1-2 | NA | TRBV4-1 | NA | CASSQVVGSNYGYTF | TGCGCCAGCAGCCAAGTCGTAGGCAGTAACTATGGCTACACCTTC
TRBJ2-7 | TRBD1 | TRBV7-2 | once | CASRQQGSASNEQYF | TGTGCCAGCAGGCAACAGGGGTCTGCCTCGAACGAGCAGTACTTC
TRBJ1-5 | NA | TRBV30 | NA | CAWSVRQLNQPQHF | TGTGCCTGGAGTGTACGGCAGTTGAATCAGCCCCAGCATTTT
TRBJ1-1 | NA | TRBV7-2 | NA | CASSQGRNTEAFF | TGTGCCAGCAGTCAGGGGAGGAACACTGAAGCTTTCTTT
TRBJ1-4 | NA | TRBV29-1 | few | CSVKGMEEKLFF | TGCAGCGTTAAGGGGATGGAAGAAAAACTGTTTTTT
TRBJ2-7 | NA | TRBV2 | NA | CASMGGYEQYF | TGTGCCAGCATGGGTGGTTACGAGCAGTACTTC
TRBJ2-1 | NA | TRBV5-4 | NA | CASSLGREFGYNEQFF | TGTGCCAGCAGCTTGGGGAGGGAATTTGGGTACAATGAGCAGTTCTTC
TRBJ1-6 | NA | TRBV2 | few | CATYQNARSPLHF | TGTGCCACCTACCAGAACGCTCGGTCACCCCTCCACTTT
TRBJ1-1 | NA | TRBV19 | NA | CASSIKGNTEAFF | TGTGCCAGTAGTATTAAAGGGAACACTGAAGCTTTCTTT
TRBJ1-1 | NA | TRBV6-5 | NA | CASSYEGIRAFF | TGTGCCAGCAGTTACGAGGGGATAAGAGCTTTCTTT
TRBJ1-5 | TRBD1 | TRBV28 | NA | CASRQGGGPQHF | TGTGCCAGCAGGCAGGGGGGCGGGCCCCAGCATTTT
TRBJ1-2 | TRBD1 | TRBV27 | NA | CASRRQGQGYGYTF | TGTGCCAGCAGGAGACAGGGACAAGGCTATGGCTACACCTTC
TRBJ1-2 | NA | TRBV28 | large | CASSFKGLYGYTF | TGTGCCAGCAGTTTCAAGGGGCTCTATGGCTACACCTTC